Shown below are 13 T cell receptor beta chains from a single sample sequenced in a study of CD8 T cells in Susac syndrome. Random hexamers were used to reverse transcribe the RNA input (0.5 to 1 ug). TCRdb re-called the immunoSEQ multiplex PCR reads through MiXCR, storing one row per CDR3 protein. The sample lists some 200,000 distinct CDR3 sequences, about 95% occurring once. Sequencing was carried out using CD4+ T cells from PBMCs. The receptors originated from a human donor in good health.

This rearrangement joins TRBV12-3 or TRBV12-4 to TRBJ2-1; 8 positions agree with TRBD2. The V and J ends lost 5 bases and 7 bases, in that order; junction bases with no gene match: 10. The CDR3 is made up of 15 amino acids. For the CDR3, the DNA is TGTGCCAGCAGTGTCCAAAGCGGGAGAGAAAATGAGCAGTTCTTC. It codes for CASSVQSGRENEQFF.

CDR3 amino acids: CASSQDRGRGYEQYF. For the CDR3, the DNA is TGCGCCAGCAGCCAAGATCGCGGACGAGGCTACGAGCAGTACTTC. The gene calls are TRBV4-3 and TRBJ2-7; D is ambiguous. Trimming took 0 bases from V and 3 from J, leaving 12 bases between them. This CDR3 has 15 residues. Germline assignment: CDR1 LGHNA and CDR2 YSLEER.

The chain combines TRBV6-5 with TRBJ1-5, with TRBD1 as a possible D gene (5 bases). CDR1 is MNHEY, CDR2 SVGAGI, per germline. Trimming pared 2 bases from V and 4 bases from J, leaving 9 bases between. This CDR3 has 14 residues. As DNA, the CDR3 is TGTGCCAGCAGTTACGTCGGGGGAAATCAGCCCCAGCATTTT. This codes for CASSYVGGNQPQHF.

The chain's CDR3 is CASSLRDPPNTGELFF. The DNA of the CDR3 is TGTGCCAGCAGCCTACGCGACCCACCAAACACCGGGGAGCTGTTTTTT. V gene TRBV3-1 combines with J gene TRBJ2-2; no firm D call. This CDR3 spans 16 amino acids. Germline assignment: CDR1 LGHDT and CDR2 YNNKEL (reference sequence). Trimming took 4 bases from V and 2 from J, leaving 14 bases between them.

This sequence joins TRBV24-1 and TRBJ2-3, with no clear D. The CDR3 runs to 11 residues. Deletions cut 7 bases from V and 2 bases from J, with 3 bases between. CDR1 is KGHDR, CDR2 SFDVKD, per germline. CDR3 nucleotide sequence: TGTGCCACCAGCCCCACAGATACGCAGTATTTT. Translating gives CATSPTDTQYF.

V and J are TRBV29-1 and TRBJ2-1; the match to TRBD2 covers 9 bases. Per germline, CDR1 SQVTM and CDR2 ANQGSEA. V dropped 3 bases and J dropped 7; count of bases not matched to a gene: 7. This CDR3 comprises 14 residues. The CDR3 nucleotides are TGCAGCGTTGAGATCCGCGGGAGGGTTAATGAGCAGTTCTTC. Its protein product is CSVEIRGRVNEQFF.

The chain carries TRBV20-1 and TRBJ2-7; the D gene is possibly TRBD2 (6 bases). Germline V gene data show CDR1 as DFQATT and CDR2 as SNEGSKA (reference sequence). V lost 0 bases, J lost 3 bases, and 15 bases lay in between. There are 15 residues in the CDR3. CDR3 sequence reads: CSAREEGAHIYEQYF. The CDR3, as DNA: TGCAGTGCTAGAGAGGAGGGCGCCCATATCTACGAGCAGTACTTC.

This clonotype was detected once. The chain recombines TRBV28 with TRBJ1-2; tentatively, D is TRBD1 (5 bases). There are 14 residues in the CDR3. Germline V gene data show CDR1 as MDHEN and CDR2 as SYDVKM. The V end lost 5 bases, the J end lost 2 bases, and 12 bases lay between the germline ends. CDR3 in amino acids: CASSASTVNYGYTF. As DNA, the CDR3 is TGTGCCAGCAGTGCCTCGACAGTCAACTATGGCTACACCTTC.

The chain joins TRBV20-1 to TRBJ2-6; D unclear. Germline assignment: CDR1 DFQATT and CDR2 SNEGSKA (reference sequence). Trimming pared 1 base from V and 4 bases from J, leaving 5 bases between. The CDR3 consists of 13 residues. CDR3 coding DNA: TGCAGTGCTAGAGGGTCCGGGGCCAACGTCCTGACTTTC. It is translated as CSARGSGANVLTF.

The CDR3 DNA is TGTGCCAGCAGCTCTCTTGATGAAGCTTTCTTT. It translates to CASSSLDEAFF. The chain uses TRBV7-8 and TRBJ1-1, with D unresolved. Germline values: CDR1 SGHVS, CDR2 FQNEAQ. This CDR3 comprises 11 residues. V was trimmed by 4 bases and J by 7 bases, leaving 7 bases between them. Filled out from reference TRBV7-8 and TRBJ1-1, the complete variable domain reads GAGVSQSPRYKVAKRGQDVALRCDPISGHVSLFWYQQALGQGPEFLTYFQNEAQLDKSGLPSDRFFAERPEGSVSTLKIQRTQQEDSAVYLCASSSLDEAFFGQGTRLTVV.

The chain is built from TRBV3-1 and TRBJ1-1; D may be TRBD1 (5 bases). The CDR3 is made up of 14 amino acids. Deletions cut 0 bases from V and 7 bases from J, with 12 bases between. Germline V lookup: CDR1 LGHDT, CDR2 YNNKEL (reference sequence). The chain's CDR3 is CASSQDWRGSEAFF. CDR3 DNA sequence: TGTGCCAGCAGCCAAGATTGGAGGGGCAGTGAAGCTTTCTTT.

The gene calls are TRBV28 and TRBJ2-7, with 8 nucleotides matching TRBD2. CDR3 size: 14 residues. The V gene's germline CDR1 is MDHEN and CDR2 SYDVKM. The V segment lost 9 bases and the J segment 2 bases; nucleotides outside the gene matches: 9. Here the CDR3 reads CASLSGSVTYEQYF. CDR3 in DNA: TGTGCCAGTCTAAGCGGGAGTGTCACCTACGAGCAGTACTTC.

The chain couples TRBV12-3 or TRBV12-4 to TRBJ2-6; 9 bases are a match to TRBD1. V lost 5 bases and J lost 4; bases outside the gene matches: 3. The CDR3 has 15 residues. CDR3 sequence (DNA): TGTGCCAGCAGTACACAGGGGGCGGGGGCCAACGTCCTGACTTTC. Protein sequence: CASSTQGAGANVLTF.